This T cell receptor beta chain emerged from a study of control samples from healthy donors and cancer patients. Only in-frame clones appear in the TCRdb table, and some are missing; sequencing was by immunoSEQ multiplex PCR. Found here are tens of thousands of clones, around four fifths of them singletons; the top ten hold over 45%. The CDR3 length is 16 residues. The germline CDR1 and CDR2 sequences are MNHEY and SVGAGI. V dropped 4 bases and J dropped 1; count of bases not matched to a gene: 7. The sequence was collected from a man aged 55 to 69 in good health. Sequencing was done on a sample of blood. The V and J genes are TRBV6-5 and TRBJ2-3, with TRBD2 matching over 8 bases. DNA for the CDR3: TGTGCCAGCAGTTCCCTAGCGGGCTCACGCACAGATACGCAGTATTTT. Amino acid sequence: CASSSLAGSRTDTQYF.